Listed below are T cell receptor beta chains from one sample, sequenced in a study of post-analysis software for immune sequencing data. TCRdb processed the PCR reads anew with MiXCR; each CDR3 protein has one entry. This sample has 700,000 to 900,000 distinct CDR3 sequences, with 40% to 55% found just once. The specimen sequenced was blood. The receptors shown here come from a girl aged 10 to 17 with multiple sclerosis. The CDR3 runs from the conserved cysteine through the conserved F or W. A D gene is named only where the DNA matches it firmly. Clone size is given for some rows only: seen once, a few or many times, or a class if the clone is expanded.

j_call	clone_size	v_call	d_call	cdr3_nt	cdr3_aa
TRBJ2-5	-	TRBV29-1	-	TGCAGCGCCCTGGGACTTCGAGGGGAGCAGTACTTC	CSALGLRGEQYF
TRBJ1-1	-	TRBV19	TRBD1	TGTGCCAGCAGGGAAAGACAGGGAATGAACACTGAAGCTTTCTTT	CASRERQGMNTEAFF
TRBJ2-3	-	TRBV12-3/TRBV12-4	TRBD2	TGTGCCAGCAGTTTAATAGCGGGCACAGATATGCAGTATTTT	CASSLIAGTDMQYF
TRBJ2-3	-	TRBV11-2	TRBD2	TGTGCCAGCAGCATCGGGACTAGCGGGGGAGATACGCAGTATTTT	CASSIGTSGGDTQYF
TRBJ2-7	few	TRBV24-1	TRBD2	TGTGCCACCAGTGACCCTGGGACTAGCGGGGACTACGAGCAGTACTTC	CATSDPGTSGDYEQYF
TRBJ1-4	-	TRBV6-5	-	TGTGCCAGCAGTTCCCCCAGTGCAACTAATGAAAAACTGTTTTTT	CASSSPSATNEKLFF
TRBJ2-7	few	TRBV24-1	TRBD1	TGTGCCACCAGTGATCAAACCGGGACAGGGAGGAACGAGCAGTACTTC	CATSDQTGTGRNEQYF
TRBJ2-5	-	TRBV7-8	-	TGTGCCAGCAGCTTCAGCCGGGGACTGGCTCAAGAGACCCAGTACTTC	CASSFSRGLAQETQYF
TRBJ1-1	-	TRBV7-2	-	TGTGCCAGCAGCTTAGTTGGGACAAAAGTAGGGGCTGAAGCTTTCTTT	CASSLVGTKVGAEAFF
TRBJ2-4	-	TRBV3-1	-	TGTGCCAGCAGCCACACAGCGGAGCCCTTAGCCAAAAACATTCAGTACTTC	CASSHTAEPLAKNIQYF
TRBJ2-3	-	TRBV7-3	-	TGTGCCAGCAGCTGGGACCGGTGGGATACGCAGTATTTT	CASSWDRWDTQYF
TRBJ2-6	-	TRBV7-3	-	TGTGCCAGCAGCTTTATGGGGAGGTCCCACTCTGGGGCCAACGTCCTGACTTTC	CASSFMGRSHSGANVLTF
TRBJ2-7	-	TRBV6-2/TRBV6-3	TRBD2	TGTGCCTCCGCGCCTGAGGGACTAGCGGTCTACGAGCAGTACTTC	CASAPEGLAVYEQYF
TRBJ1-5	-	TRBV20-1	-	TGCAGTGCTATAAGAGGAAATAGCAATCAGCCCCAGCATTTT	CSAIRGNSNQPQHF
TRBJ2-7	-	TRBV12-3/TRBV12-4	TRBD1	TGTGCCAGCAGTTGGACAGGGGGCCGCGAGCAGTACTTC	CASSWTGGREQYF
TRBJ1-1	-	TRBV29-1	-	TGCAGCGTCGGGGGGGCAGGGAGCAACACTGAAGCTTTCTTT	CSVGGAGSNTEAFF
TRBJ2-5	-	TRBV5-1	-	TGCGCCAGCAGCGCCTTTAATGAGTTTCAAGAGACCCAGTACTTC	CASSAFNEFQETQYF
TRBJ2-3	-	TRBV12-3/TRBV12-4	-	TGTGCCAGCAGCTCAGTATCAGATACGCAGTATTTT	CASSSVSDTQYF
TRBJ2-1	few	TRBV4-3	TRBD2	TGCGCCAGCAGCCACCAGCGGGAGGGGAACAATGAGCAGTTCTTC	CASSHQREGNNEQFF
TRBJ2-1	-	TRBV20-1	TRBD2	TGCAGTGCTGGAACTAGCGGGAGGGCCAACGAGCAGTTCTTC	CSAGTSGRANEQFF
TRBJ2-5	once	TRBV20-1	-	TGCAGTGCTAGAACGGGGCGGCTGGGGGAGACCCAGTACTTC	CSARTGRLGETQYF
TRBJ1-4	-	TRBV4-3	-	TGCGCCAGCAGCCACGGGGTGGAAATTAATGAAAAACTGTTTTTT	CASSHGVEINEKLFF
TRBJ2-7	-	TRBV27	-	TGTGCCAGCAGCACCTACTCCGGGACACCTTCCTACGAGCAGTACTTC	CASSTYSGTPSYEQYF
TRBJ1-3	-	TRBV4-3	-	TGCGCCAGCAGCCAAGAGGGCCAGGGGCTAGGAAACACCATATATTTT	CASSQEGQGLGNTIYF
TRBJ1-1	-	TRBV6-5	-	TGTGCCAGCAGTTACTCGGTTGTGGCGGGCACTGAAGCTTTCTTT	CASSYSVVAGTEAFF
TRBJ2-7	few	TRBV20-1	-	TGCAGTGCCATGACACCTCGCGACTACGAGCAGTACTTC	CSAMTPRDYEQYF
TRBJ2-5	few	TRBV20-1	TRBD2	TGCAGTGCTAGATTTGGTAGCGGGGAGACCCAGTACTTC	CSARFGSGETQYF
TRBJ2-5	-	TRBV15	-	TGTGCCACCAGCAGGGGAAGACTAACACAAGAGACCCAGTACTTC	CATSRGRLTQETQYF
TRBJ2-3	once	TRBV6-5	-	TGTGCCAGCAGTTACTCGACCGGACCCAACACAGATACGCAGTATTTT	CASSYSTGPNTDTQYF
TRBJ2-5	-	TRBV11-2	TRBD2	TGTGCCAGCAGCTTGGGACTAGCGGGAGTAGTGGAGACCCAGTACTTC	CASSLGLAGVVETQYF
TRBJ2-7	-	TRBV29-1	TRBD2	TGCAGCGTTGGAAGGACTAGCGGGAGTCGGGGGTCCTACGAGCAGTACTTC	CSVGRTSGSRGSYEQYF
TRBJ1-2	-	TRBV28	TRBD1	TGTGCCAGCAGTACGCCGACAGGGAACTATGGCTTCACCTTC	CASSTPTGNYGFTF
TRBJ1-2	-	TRBV9	-	TGTGCCAGCAGCGTAGCTCCAGGGTTTGACTATGGCTACACCTTC	CASSVAPGFDYGYTF
TRBJ2-7	-	TRBV18	-	TGTGCCAGCTCGCTCGAGTCGGGGACGGGACTTCTTCAGTACTTC	CASSLESGTGLLQYF
TRBJ1-2	-	TRBV5-6	-	TGTGCCAGCAGCTCAAACCACTATGGCTACACCTTC	CASSSNHYGYTF
TRBJ2-7	-	TRBV27	-	TGTGCCAGCAGTTTAGAATACCGGAGCTCCTACGAGCAGTACTTC	CASSLEYRSSYEQYF
TRBJ1-2	-	TRBV25-1	-	TGTGCCAGCGGGGACCATGGCTACACCTTC	CASGDHGYTF
TRBJ2-5	-	TRBV7-9	TRBD2	TGTGCCAGCAGTGATAGCGGGAGTCAAGAGACCCAGTACTTC	CASSDSGSQETQYF
TRBJ1-4	few	TRBV28	-	TGTGCCAGCAACCTCCGGGGCGGTGCAACTAATGAAAAACTGTTTTTT	CASNLRGGATNEKLFF
TRBJ2-7	-	TRBV27	-	TGTGCCGGCAGTTTAGCGGCGGGTCCCTACGAGCAGTACTTC	CAGSLAAGPYEQYF
TRBJ2-7	few	TRBV28	TRBD1	TGTGCCAGCAGGGCGCCGGGACAGGGATTTACCTACGAGCAGTACTTC	CASRAPGQGFTYEQYF
TRBJ1-2	once	TRBV4-1	-	TGCGCCAGCAGCCAAGAGGAGTCTAGGCGTAACTATGGCTACACCTTC	CASSQEESRRNYGYTF
TRBJ1-1	-	TRBV3-1	-	TGTGTCAGCAGCCAACTCGGGACCGTGAACACTGAAGCTTTCTTT	CVSSQLGTVNTEAFF
TRBJ1-5	few	TRBV24-1	-	TGTGCCACCAGTGATCCCCGGGCCGATGGCAATCAGCCCCAGCATTTT	CATSDPRADGNQPQHF
TRBJ1-5	-	TRBV15	-	TGTGCCACCAGCGTGGCTGCAGTTAATCAGCCCCAGCATTTT	CATSVAAVNQPQHF
TRBJ2-5	-	TRBV9	TRBD1	TGTGCCAGCAGCGTAGGGACAGGGGGCGAGGAGACCCAGTACTTC	CASSVGTGGEETQYF
TRBJ1-4	few	TRBV5-1	TRBD1	TGCGCCAGCAGCTTCAGACAGGGAAACGGCGCGAGTGAAAAACTGTTTTTT	CASSFRQGNGASEKLFF
TRBJ1-1	few	TRBV9	-	TGTGCCAGCAGCCCCTCCCCGTGGGACACTGAAGCTTTCTTT	CASSPSPWDTEAFF
TRBJ1-1	many	TRBV18	-	TGTGCCAGCTCACAGCTGAGCGAAGCTTTCTTT	CASSQLSEAFF
TRBJ2-7	few	TRBV11-1	-	TGTGCCAGCAGCCCGCGGACTTGGGGGATCGAGCAGTACTTC	CASSPRTWGIEQYF
TRBJ1-5	-	TRBV20-1	TRBD1	TGCAGTGCGGGACAGCGTAGCAATCAGCCCCAGCATTTT	CSAGQRSNQPQHF
TRBJ2-5	many	TRBV7-2	TRBD2	TGTGCCAGCAGCACGGGACTAGCGGAGGAGACCCAGTACTTC	CASSTGLAEETQYF
TRBJ2-5	-	TRBV27	-	TGTGCCAGCAGTTTGAGGGGGGTAGACTTCCAAGAGACCCAGTACTTC	CASSLRGVDFQETQYF
TRBJ2-3	-	TRBV13	-	TGTGCCAGCAGCTTAGGAGCAATCGGGCCAGCCAAGACGGATACGCAGTATTTT	CASSLGAIGPAKTDTQYF
TRBJ2-3	few	TRBV7-2	-	TGTGCCGGCAGCTTAAGAGGGAACTACCGAGAAACCACAGATACGCAGTATTTT	CAGSLRGNYRETTDTQYF
TRBJ2-1	-	TRBV7-2	-	TGTGCCAGCAGCTTAACGGCGGGCCGTAATGAGCAGTTCTTC	CASSLTAGRNEQFF
TRBJ1-1	few	TRBV18	-	TGTGCCAGCTCACCACCGTATACTGAAGCTTTCTTT	CASSPPYTEAFF
TRBJ2-1	-	TRBV5-1	TRBD2	TGCGCCAGCAGCCGGGGGGACTGGAGCTCCTACAATGAGCAGTTCTTC	CASSRGDWSSYNEQFF
TRBJ2-3	few	TRBV12-3/TRBV12-4	-	TGTGCCAGCAGTTTTGGCCAGACGGCAGATACGCAGTATTTT	CASSFGQTADTQYF
TRBJ2-7	-	TRBV11-2	-	TGTGCCAGTAGGCCCAGCTCCTACGAGCAGTACTTC	CASRPSSYEQYF